Presented here are 26 T cell receptor beta chains from one specimen sequenced in a study of response to subunit inactivated influenza vaccine. Each CDR3 protein gets one entry after TCRdb re-called the RT-PCR reads with MiXCR. The table shows about 170,000 distinct CDR3 sequences, with over 9.5% occurring only once. The same sample was also used in a study of T cells expressing NK-cell markers. Per that paper: Beta-chain TCR cDNA was generated via 5'RACE template switching with UMIs.

The material sequenced was CD8+ T cells sorted from PBMCs, taken 11 to 12 days after vaccination. The receptors were sampled from a man aged 50-59 years who received an inactivated influenza vaccine.

The CDR3 here is CSVATGANVLTF. CDR3 nucleotides: TGCAGCGTGGCAACTGGGGCCAACGTCCTGACTTTC. J is TRBJ2-6 and V is TRBV29-1; no clear D. The CDR3 totals 12 residues. Trimming took 6 bases from V and 2 from J, leaving 5 bases between them. Germline V CDR1 and CDR2: SQVTM, ANQGSEA.

In this sample, this clonotype turned up a few times. The genes are TRBV5-1 and TRBJ2-7, with D tentatively TRBD1 or TRBD2 (5 bases each). Per germline, CDR1 SGHRS and CDR2 YFSETQ. V lost 5 bases and J lost 4, with 7 bases in between. The CDR3 covers 11 residues. Written as DNA, the CDR3 is TGCGCCAGCAGGGGGGATTACGAGCAGTACTTC. Its translation is CASRGDYEQYF.

This clonotype was picked up a small number of times. The chain employs TRBV6-2 or TRBV6-3 and TRBJ2-7; D gene uncertain. Germline V CDR1 and CDR2: MNHEY, SVGEGT. The CDR3 runs 14 residues. Trimming cost V 0 bases and J 2 bases, with 8 bases left between them. The CDR3 nucleotides read TGTGCCAGCAGTTACTCCCTATCTACCTACGAGCAGTACTTC. As protein: CASSYSLSTYEQYF.

This sequence joins TRBV28 and TRBJ2-5; D unresolved. CDR1 MDHEN and CDR2 SYDVKM come from the germline V gene. CDR3 length equals 14 residues. Trimming removed 6 bases at V and 1 base at J, with 12 bases between. CDR3 DNA: TGTGCCAGCAGCTGGCTCATGGGCCAAGAGACCCAGTACTTC. It encodes CASSWLMGQETQYF.

This chain uses TRBV4-1 with TRBJ2-7; D perhaps matches TRBD2 (5 bases). The V end lost 0 bases, the J end lost 3 bases, and 12 bases lay between the germline ends. The CDR3 sequence is 15 residues long. Germline V CDR1 and CDR2: MGHRA, YSYEKL. For the CDR3, the DNA is TGCGCCAGCAGCCAAGAGCTCCGGGGTATCTACGAGCAGTACTTC. Translation gives CASSQELRGIYEQYF.

This clonotype was picked up a small number of times. This chain joins TRBV4-3 and TRBJ2-1; unclear D gene. This CDR3 comprises 12 residues. V was trimmed by 3 bases and J by 8 bases, leaving 8 bases between them. Per the germline V gene, CDR1 is LGHNA and CDR2 is YSLEER. The CDR3 DNA reads TGCGCCAGCAGCCAGAGGTCACATGAGCAGTTCTTC. This codes for CASSQRSHEQFF.

The chain links TRBV9 to TRBJ1-1; D unclear. The CDR3 length is 16 residues. Between the trimmed V and J ends, which lost 3 bases and 0 bases, there was a span of 15 bases. Per germline, CDR1 SGDLS and CDR2 YYNGEE. DNA of the CDR3: TGTGCCAGCAGCGACAACCTCGGACTCCTGAACACTGAAGCTTTCTTT. It is translated as CASSDNLGLLNTEAFF.

This rearrangement joins TRBV11-2 to TRBJ2-5; 8 bases are a match to TRBD1. CDR1 SGHAT and CDR2 FQNNGV come from the germline V gene. With 1 base clipped from V and 5 bases from J, the junction kept 12 bases outside the gene matches. This CDR3 comprises 17 residues. CDR3 loop: CASSLVGRAGGGETQYF. The DNA of the CDR3 is TGTGCCAGCAGCTTAGTGGGAAGGGCAGGGGGCGGTGAGACCCAGTACTTC.

The rearrangement links TRBV20-1 to TRBJ2-1, with TRBD2 matching over 8 bases. CDR1 and CDR2 from the germline V gene are DFQATT and SNEGSKA (reference sequence). The CDR3 is 13 residues long. V lost 0 bases, J lost 7 bases, and 2 bases stayed unmatched. CDR3 sequence: CSARDSGKNEQFF. The CDR3 nucleotides read TGCAGTGCTAGAGATAGCGGGAAAAATGAGCAGTTCTTC.

This clonotype was counted ten times or more. In nucleotides, the CDR3 is TGTGCCAGCAGTTATGTATTCTACGAGCAGTACTTC. Residues: CASSYVFYEQYF. This chain links TRBV12-3 or TRBV12-4 with TRBJ2-7; D is undetermined. Deletions cut 4 bases from V and 3 bases from J, with 7 bases between. The CDR3 spans 12 residues.

A single count supports this clonotype. The rearrangement links TRBV10-2 to TRBJ2-1, with D tentatively TRBD1 (6 bases). Per the germline V gene, CDR1 is WSHSY and CDR2 is SAAADI. The germline V and J ends were trimmed by 8 bases and 12 bases, with 20 bases remaining between them. The CDR3 covers 13 residues. This chain's CDR3 is CASGLGQLGVQFF. For the CDR3, the DNA is TGCGCCAGCGGCCTGGGACAACTTGGGGTGCAGTTCTTC.

This chain uses TRBV12-3 or TRBV12-4 with TRBJ2-5; 7 bases line up with TRBD2. The CDR3 covers 14 residues. The trim removed 4 bases at V and 5 bases at J, leaving 7 bases unmatched. Here the CDR3 DNA reads TGTGCCAGCAGTTCGGGGGTACTAGCGGAGACCCAGTACTTC. It yields the protein CASSSGVLAETQYF.

This clonotype was seen only a few times. The rearrangement joins TRBV12-3 or TRBV12-4 to TRBJ1-1, with a weak D call TRBD1 (6 bases). There are 16 residues in the CDR3. With 6 bases removed from V and 4 bases from J, the gap between germline ends came to 21 bases. The CDR3 is CASSFWEWGHSTEAFF. CDR3 nucleotide sequence: TGTGCCAGCAGCTTTTGGGAGTGGGGGCATAGCACTGAAGCTTTCTTT.

This clonotype was detected ten times or more. The chain links TRBV10-2 to TRBJ1-6; 9 positions match TRBD1. Unmatched junction bases numbered 8, after V lost 1 base and J lost 10 bases. The CDR3 is made up of 16 amino acids. Germline V gene sequence: CDR1 WSHSY, CDR2 SAAADI. The CDR3 reads CASSEFRDRVDSPLHF. The CDR3, as DNA: TGCGCCAGCAGTGAGTTCCGGGACAGGGTGGACTCACCCCTCCACTTT.

Ten or more counts support this clonotype. The chain couples TRBV28 to TRBJ2-3, with 7 bases matching TRBD2. V trimming: 5 bases; J trimming: 2 bases; junction bases outside the gene matches: 10. The CDR3 has 16 amino acids. CDR1 and CDR2 from the germline V gene are MDHEN and SYDVKM. CDR3 nucleotide sequence: TGTGCCAGCAGTCGGCTCTTCGGGACTAACACAGATACGCAGTATTTT. This codes for CASSRLFGTNTDTQYF.

This clonotype appeared many times. The rearrangement joins TRBV7-9 to TRBJ2-1; 10 bases align to TRBD2. CDR3 length: 15 amino acids. With 1 base clipped from V and 12 bases from J, the junction kept 9 bases outside the gene matches. In germline, CDR1 is SEHNR, CDR2 FQNEAQ (reference sequence). In DNA form, the CDR3 reads TGTGCCAGCAGCTTAGTTTCTAGCGGGAGCCCTTGGCAGTTCTTC. It encodes CASSLVSSGSPWQFF.

The V and J genes are TRBV27 and TRBJ2-5; D assignment may be TRBD1 or TRBD2 (5 bases each). The CDR3 length is 11 residues. Germline values: CDR1 MNHEY, CDR2 SMNVEV (reference sequence). Trimming removed 8 bases from V and 8 bases from J, with 12 bases in between. The CDR3 is CASGTDDTQYF. The CDR3, as DNA: TGTGCCAGCGGGACCGACGATACCCAGTACTTC.

This clonotype has just a few counts. The chain recombines TRBV27 with TRBJ2-3; D call uncertain. The length of the CDR3 is 15 residues. Germline V gene data show CDR1 as MNHEY and CDR2 as SMNVEV (reference sequence). V was pared by 4 bases and J by 6 bases, with 17 bases between. The CDR3 coding sequence is TGTGCCAGCAGTTCCCTCGATGGGCCCTCGGATACGCAGTATTTT. Its translation is CASSSLDGPSDTQYF.

This chain uses TRBV6-2 or TRBV6-3 with TRBJ1-6, with 8 bases that match TRBD1. V lost 6 bases, J lost 7 bases, and 2 bases stayed unmatched. The germline V gene has CDR1 MNHEY and CDR2 SVGEGT. The CDR3 has 13 amino acids. The CDR3 DNA reads as TGTGCCAGCAGGGACAGGGAGAATTCACCCCTCCACTTT. Translating it yields CASRDRENSPLHF.

This clonotype was seen more than once but under ten times. The chain combines TRBV9 with TRBJ2-4; unclear D gene. V shed 0 bases and J shed 8 bases, with 18 bases lying between them. Germline CDR1 is SGDLS and CDR2 is YYNGEE. The CDR3 is made up of 16 amino acids. CDR3 loop: CASSVGVETIGDIQYF. In nucleotides, the CDR3 is TGTGCCAGCAGCGTAGGGGTAGAAACGATTGGAGACATTCAGTACTTC. Full variable domain (missing parts from reference TRBV9 and TRBJ2-4): DSGVTQTPKHLITATGQRVTLRCSPRSGDLSVYWYQQSLDQGLQFLIQYYNGEERAKGNILERFSAQQFPDLHSELNLSSLELGDSALYFCASSVGVETIGDIQYFGAGTRLSVL.

This clonotype was counted only a few times. This chain connects TRBV20-1 to TRBJ2-1; 14 bases agree with TRBD2. Germline values: CDR1 DFQATT, CDR2 SNEGSKA (reference sequence). This CDR3 has 16 residues. Unmatched junction bases numbered 8, after V lost 5 bases and J lost 5 bases. In nucleotides, the CDR3 is TGCAGTGCTGGGACTAGCGGGAGTGAAAGAAACAATGAGCAGTTCTTC. This gives the protein CSAGTSGSERNNEQFF.

The chain couples TRBV20-1 to TRBJ2-7, with 11 nucleotides matching TRBD2. Per germline, CDR1 DFQATT and CDR2 SNEGSKA (reference sequence). With V trimmed by 5 bases and J by 3 bases, 6 bases remained unmatched. The CDR3 sequence is 14 residues long. The CDR3 sequence is CSAVTSGSFYEQYF. In DNA form, the CDR3 reads TGCAGTGCTGTCACTAGCGGGAGTTTCTACGAGCAGTACTTC.

This clonotype was counted a few times. The chain is built from TRBV7-9 and TRBJ1-1, with a weak D call TRBD1 (5 bases). Per the germline V gene, CDR1 is SEHNR and CDR2 is FQNEAQ (reference sequence). The CDR3 spans 17 residues. The ends were cut back, 4 bases at V and 1 base at J, with 19 bases in the middle. For the CDR3, the DNA is TGTGCCAGCAGCTCGTTCCCAACCAGGGAATCGAACACTGAAGCTTTCTTT. Its translation: CASSSFPTRESNTEAFF. The full variable domain, in which reference TRBV7-9 and TRBJ1-1 provide the parts outside the CDR3, is DTGVSQNPRHKITKRGQNVTFRCDPISEHNRLYWYRQTLGQGPEFLTYFQNEAQLEKSRLLSDRFSAERPKGSFSTLEIQRTEQGDSAMYLCASSSFPTRESNTEAFFGQGTRLTVV.

This clonotype has more than one count but fewer than ten. The rearrangement joins TRBV13 to TRBJ2-7; D is unresolved. This CDR3 spans 13 amino acids. CDR1 and CDR2 (germline): PRHDT, FYEKMQ (reference sequence). V lost 4 bases, J lost 2 bases, and 9 bases lay in between. The chain's CDR3 is CASSYNRPYEQYF. CDR3 coding DNA: TGTGCCAGCAGCTACAACCGGCCCTACGAGCAGTACTTC.

The V call is TRBV28, the J call TRBJ2-1, with D perhaps matching TRBD2 (6 bases). The germline CDR1 and CDR2 sequences are MDHEN and SYDVKM. The CDR3 sequence is 15 residues long. V lost 6 bases, J lost 4 bases, and 16 bases lay in between. CDR3 DNA sequence: TGTGCCAGCAGGACCTCGACTAGTGAATACAATGAGCAGTTCTTC. It is translated as CASRTSTSEYNEQFF. The full variable domain, completed using reference TRBV28 and TRBJ2-1, is DVKVTQSSRYLVKRTGEKVFLECVQDMDHENMFWYRQDPGLGLRLIYFSYDVKMKEKGDIPEGYSVSREKKERFSLILESASTNQTSMYLCASRTSTSEYNEQFFGPGTRLTVL.

This clonotype was found a few times. The chain has TRBV29-1 and TRBJ2-1, with D perhaps given as TRBD1 or TRBD2 (6 bases each). The CDR3 consists of 16 residues. CDR1 and CDR2 from the germline V gene are SQVTM and ANQGSEA. The V gene lost 0 bases and the J gene lost 6 bases, with 18 bases spanning the gap. The CDR3 spells CSVEEGGWSGGNEQFF. DNA for the CDR3: TGCAGCGTTGAAGAAGGGGGGTGGTCCGGGGGCAATGAGCAGTTCTTC.